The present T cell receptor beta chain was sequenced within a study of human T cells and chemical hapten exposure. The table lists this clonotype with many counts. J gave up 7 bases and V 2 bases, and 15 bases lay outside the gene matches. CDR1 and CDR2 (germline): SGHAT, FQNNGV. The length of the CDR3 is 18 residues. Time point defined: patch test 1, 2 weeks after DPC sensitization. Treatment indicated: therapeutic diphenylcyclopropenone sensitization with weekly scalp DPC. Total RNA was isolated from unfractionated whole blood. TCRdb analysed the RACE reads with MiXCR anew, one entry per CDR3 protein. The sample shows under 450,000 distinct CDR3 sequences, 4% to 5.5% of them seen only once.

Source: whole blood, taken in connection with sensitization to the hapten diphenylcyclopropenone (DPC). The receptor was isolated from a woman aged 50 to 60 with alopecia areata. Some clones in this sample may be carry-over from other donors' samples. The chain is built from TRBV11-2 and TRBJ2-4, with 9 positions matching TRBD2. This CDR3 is CASSLRSSGTTSGNIQYF. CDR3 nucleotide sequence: TGTGCCAGCAGCTTACGGTCTAGCGGGACGACCTCCGGGAACATTCAGTACTTC.